A few counts support the clone carrying this T cell receptor beta chain. Its antigen is unidentified. The time point was: newly diagnosed GD, antithyroid drugs for less than 3 months. PBMCs provided the RNA from which the TCR library was made. The sample comes from a study of regulatory T cells in long-lasting Graves disease. iRepertoire HTBI primers and Arm-PCR of CDR3 regions built TCR beta libraries. MiXCR, applied by TCRdb to the multiplex PCR reads, yields one record per CDR3 protein. This sample has about 530,000 distinct CDR3 sequences, with around 15% found just once. Germline CDR1 is SGDLS and CDR2 is YYNGEE. Deletions cut 3 bases from V and 0 bases from J, with 6 bases between. There are 14 residues in the CDR3. Study conclusions and caveats: Persistent patients shared more public clonotypes (2,741) than new patients (about 1,000).

These data were also reused for a study on T cells in Graves' hyperthyroidism and ophthalmopathy. That source notes: The hyperthyroidism was newly diagnosed and had lasted under 2 months; the patients were aged 18 to 65. HTBI primers were employed in a first-round RT-PCR of the TCR CDR3. Most thyroid-expanded clonotypes above 0.001 were also found in blood.

The sample was peripheral blood mononuclear cells (PBMCs), taken at new diagnosis, from a patient treated with antithyroid drugs. This TCR was sampled from a woman aged 35-65 years with Graves disease. The V gene is TRBV9, the J gene TRBJ2-2, with no clear D. CDR3 sequence: CASSDTTNTGELFF. The CDR3 nucleotides are TGTGCCAGCAGCGACACTACGAACACCGGGGAGCTGTTTTTT.